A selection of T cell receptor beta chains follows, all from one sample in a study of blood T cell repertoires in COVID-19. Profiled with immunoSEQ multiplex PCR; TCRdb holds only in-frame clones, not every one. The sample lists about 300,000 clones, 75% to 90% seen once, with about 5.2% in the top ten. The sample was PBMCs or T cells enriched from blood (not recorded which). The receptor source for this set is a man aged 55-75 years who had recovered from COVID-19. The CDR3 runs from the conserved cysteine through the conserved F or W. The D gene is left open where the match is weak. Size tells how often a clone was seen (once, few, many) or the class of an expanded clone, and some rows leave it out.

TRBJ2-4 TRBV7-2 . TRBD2 CASSPPGLAGIQYF TGTGCCAGCAGCCCTCCGGGACTAGCAGGCATTCAGTACTTC
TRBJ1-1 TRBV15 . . CATSRDWQGNTEAFF TGTGCCACCAGCAGAGATTGGCAGGGTAACACTGAAGCTTTCTTT
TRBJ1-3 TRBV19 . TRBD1 CASREDRGNTIYF TGTGCCAGTAGGGAGGACAGGGGAAACACCATATATTTT
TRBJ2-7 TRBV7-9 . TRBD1 CASSLLGQGFNEQYF TGTGCCAGCAGCTTACTAGGACAGGGGTTCAACGAGCAGTACTTC
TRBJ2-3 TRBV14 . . CASSQLIGRRADTQYF TGTGCCAGCAGCCAATTAATAGGGCGGAGGGCAGATACGCAGTATTTT
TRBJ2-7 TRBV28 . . CASSLSGIRGEQYF TGTGCCAGCAGTTTATCCGGGATCCGTGGCGAGCAGTACTTC
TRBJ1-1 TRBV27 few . CASSLTVGIFVTEAFF TGTGCCAGCAGCCTTACAGTCGGAATTTTCGTCACTGAAGCTTTCTTT
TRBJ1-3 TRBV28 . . CASSLGGATSGNTIYF TGTGCCAGCAGTTTGGGCGGGGCCACATCTGGAAACACCATATATTTT
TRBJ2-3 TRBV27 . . CASSKDLRTDTQYF TGTGCCAGCAGCAAGGACTTACGCACAGATACGCAGTATTTT
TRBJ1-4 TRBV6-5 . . CASSYEADGKLFF TGTGCCAGCAGTTACGAGGCGGATGGGAAACTGTTTTTT
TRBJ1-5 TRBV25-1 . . CASSGAGYQPQHF TGTGCCAGCAGTGGGGCTGGTTATCAGCCCCAGCATTTT
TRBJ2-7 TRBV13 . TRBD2 CASSSSGLAGVEQYF TGTGCCAGCAGCTCTTCGGGACTAGCGGGAGTTGAGCAGTACTTC
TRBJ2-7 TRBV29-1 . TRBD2 CSVEVMGEGPYEQYF TGCAGCGTTGAAGTTATGGGGGAGGGCCCCTACGAGCAGTACTTC
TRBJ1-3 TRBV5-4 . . CASSEEAHSGNTIYF TGTGCCAGCAGCGAGGAGGCTCACTCTGGAAACACCATATATTTT
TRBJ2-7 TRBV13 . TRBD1 CASSLGQGAMNEQYF TGTGCCAGCAGCTTAGGCCAGGGGGCAATGAACGAGCAGTACTTC
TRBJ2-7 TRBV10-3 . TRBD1 CAISESQGRNYEQYF TGTGCCATCAGTGAGTCACAGGGGAGAAACTACGAGCAGTACTTC
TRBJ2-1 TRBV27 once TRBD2 CASSPLPAGGGNEQFF TGTGCCAGCAGTCCCCTCCCAGCGGGAGGGGGCAATGAGCAGTTCTTC
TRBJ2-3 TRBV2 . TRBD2 CASSDGSGSTDTQYF TGTGCCAGCAGTGATGGTAGCGGGAGTACAGATACGCAGTATTTT
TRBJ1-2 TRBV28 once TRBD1 CASSLGGTGAFGYTF TGTGCCAGCAGTTTAGGGGGGACAGGGGCCTTTGGCTACACCTTC
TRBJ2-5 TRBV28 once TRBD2 CASTRRRGGETQYF TGTGCCAGCACCCGTAGGCGGGGGGGCGAGACCCAGTACTTC
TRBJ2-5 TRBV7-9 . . CASSFPGGDQYF TGTGCCAGCAGCTTTCCAGGAGGGGACCAGTACTTC
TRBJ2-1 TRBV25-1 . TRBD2 CASSVPSGRANEQFF TGTGCCAGCAGTGTCCCCAGCGGGAGGGCCAATGAGCAGTTCTTC
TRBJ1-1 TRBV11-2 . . CASGGRSAEAFF TGTGCCAGCGGGGGGAGAAGCGCTGAAGCTTTCTTT
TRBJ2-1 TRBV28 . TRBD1 CASSFTGTGGYNEQFF TGTGCCAGCAGTTTTACCGGGACAGGGGGTTACAATGAGCAGTTCTTC
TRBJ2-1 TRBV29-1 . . CSVETSYNEQFF TGCAGCGTTGAAACTTCCTACAATGAGCAGTTCTTC
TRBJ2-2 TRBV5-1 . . CASNSGNTGELFF TGCGCCAGCAATAGCGGAAACACCGGGGAGCTGTTTTTT
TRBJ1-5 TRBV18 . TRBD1 CASSPTSLDRGRQPQHF TGTGCCAGCTCACCAACCTCGCTCGACAGGGGAAGACAGCCCCAGCATTTT
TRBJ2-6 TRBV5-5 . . CASSLGRPLSGANVLTF TGTGCCAGCAGCTTGGGGAGACCCCTCTCTGGGGCCAACGTCCTGACTTTC
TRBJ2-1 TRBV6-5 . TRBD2 CASSYSGGEQFF TGTGCCAGCAGTTACTCGGGGGGGGAGCAGTTCTTC
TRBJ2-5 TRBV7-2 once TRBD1 CASSLARDRGETQYF TGTGCCAGCAGCTTAGCCCGGGACAGGGGGGAGACCCAGTACTTC
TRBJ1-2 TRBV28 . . CASRYRAANYGYTF TGTGCCAGCAGGTACAGAGCTGCTAACTATGGCTACACCTTC
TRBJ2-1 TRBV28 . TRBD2 CASRELADYNEQFF TGTGCCAGCAGAGAACTAGCGGATTACAATGAGCAGTTCTTC
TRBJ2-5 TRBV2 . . CASSNRGQETQYF TGTGCCAGCAGTAACCGGGGTCAAGAGACCCAGTACTTC
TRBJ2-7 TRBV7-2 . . CASSFPRGYEQYF TGTGCCAGCAGCTTCCCCAGGGGCTACGAGCAGTACTTC
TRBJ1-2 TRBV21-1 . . CASSIETGAYYGYTF TGTGCCAGCAGCATTGAGACAGGGGCCTACTATGGCTACACCTTC
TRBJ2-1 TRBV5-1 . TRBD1 CASSLTGTGLNNEQFF TGCGCCAGCAGCTTGACCGGGACAGGCCTTAACAATGAGCAGTTCTTC
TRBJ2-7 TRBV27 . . CASSLSWASTYEQYF TGTGCCAGCAGTTTATCATGGGCGTCCACCTACGAGCAGTACTTC
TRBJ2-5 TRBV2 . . CASGYAVQETQYF TGTGCCAGCGGTTACGCGGTCCAAGAGACCCAGTACTTC
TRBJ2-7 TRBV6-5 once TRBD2 CASSRSGGSIYEQYF TGTGCCAGCAGTCGCTCGGGGGGAAGTATCTACGAGCAGTACTTC
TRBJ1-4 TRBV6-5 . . CASSYSPGPNEKLFF TGTGCCAGCAGTTATTCACCAGGGCCTAATGAAAAACTGTTTTTT
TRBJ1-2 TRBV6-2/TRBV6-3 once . CASSRQDSYGYTF TGTGCCAGCAGTAGACAGGACTCTTATGGCTACACCTTC